A single sample is the source of the 23 T cell receptor beta chains below, sequenced in a study of cytomegalovirus exposure and HLA in healthy donors (dated by TCRdb to 2016 to 2017). Library creation used the immunoSEQ multiplex PCR assay. For the multiplex PCR, a mixture combining 60 forward primers for TCR Vbeta segments and 13 reverse primers for TCR Jbeta segments was used. In its TCRdb copy, this immuneACCESS table keeps in-frame sequences only and misses some clones. Where compared with another copy, unresolved V genes explain less than half of these, and the others have no known cause. In all, the sample holds roughly 150,000 clones, and roughly 80% of those were seen once. The top ten clones comprise 4.5% to 6% of the sample. The specimen was PBMCs. The receptors were sampled from a man under 40 in good health and CMV-seropositive.

This rearrangement joins TRBV7-9 to TRBJ2-3; D gene uncertain. The V end lost 5 bases, the J end lost 3 bases, and 9 bases lay between the germline ends. CDR1 and CDR2 (germline): SEHNR, FQNEAQ (reference sequence). The CDR3 sequence is 13 residues long. CDR3 protein: CASSLLRTDTQYF. The CDR3, as DNA: TGTGCCAGCAGCCTCCTGCGGACAGATACGCAGTATTTT.

The gene calls are TRBV7-9 and TRBJ2-3, with D possibly matching TRBD1 (6 bases). The CDR3 contains 15 residues. V lost 4 bases to trimming and J lost 2 bases, with 13 bases between them. CDR1 SEHNR and CDR2 FQNEAQ come from the germline V gene (reference sequence). The CDR3 sequence: CASSSLGGNTDTQYF. Written as DNA, the CDR3 is TGTGCCAGCAGCTCCTTAGGGGGTAACACAGATACGCAGTATTTT.

Only a few counts were recorded for this clone. The chain combines TRBV4-2 with TRBJ2-5; 10 bases map to TRBD2. V lost 2 bases, J lost 5 bases, and 11 bases stayed unmatched. This CDR3 region has 17 residues. Germline CDR1 is LGHNA and CDR2 is YNFKEQ. The chain's CDR3 is CASSQWEGLAGVETQYF. The CDR3 bases are TGTGCCAGCAGCCAATGGGAGGGGCTAGCGGGAGTCGAGACCCAGTACTTC.

This clone was recorded once. V gene TRBV4-1 combines with J gene TRBJ2-1; D not certain. From germline, CDR1 is MGHRA and CDR2 YSYEKL. The CDR3 is 13 amino acids. The V end was cut by 0 bases, the J end by 8 bases, with 8 bases between. CDR3 loop: CASSQDNTDEQFF. In DNA form, the CDR3 reads TGCGCCAGCAGCCAAGACAATACAGATGAGCAGTTCTTC.

V usage is TRBV9 and J usage is TRBJ1-2; D call uncertain. This CDR3 has 13 residues. Per the germline V gene, CDR1 is SGDLS and CDR2 is YYNGEE. Deletions cut 3 bases from V and 8 bases from J, with 14 bases between. CDR3 in amino acids: CASSANSGRGYTF. The CDR3 DNA sequence: TGTGCCAGCAGCGCAAACTCGGGTAGGGGCTACACCTTC.

V usage is TRBV28 and J usage is TRBJ2-2, with TRBD2 identical over 12 bases. After removal of 4 bases from V and 5 bases from J, the junction contained 5 bases not matched to a gene. The CDR3 runs to 16 residues. Germline V lookup: CDR1 MDHEN, CDR2 SYDVKM. The CDR3 reads CASSSGLAGKTGELFF. CDR3 bases: TGTGCCAGCAGTTCCGGACTAGCGGGAAAAACCGGGGAGCTGTTTTTT. Full variable domain (outside the CDR3, taken from reference TRBV28 and TRBJ2-2): DVKVTQSSRYLVKRTGEKVFLECVQDMDHENMFWYRQDPGLGLRLIYFSYDVKMKEKGDIPEGYSVSREKKERFSLILESASTNQTSMYLCASSSGLAGKTGELFFGEGSRLTVL.

This clone was recorded only once. The genes are TRBV5-1 and TRBJ1-6, with unresolved D. The CDR3 consists of 14 residues. Trimming removed 0 bases from V and 8 bases from J, with 9 bases in between. Germline assignment: CDR1 SGHRS and CDR2 YFSETQ. The CDR3: CASSLERRDSPLHF. The CDR3 DNA sequence: TGCGCCAGCAGCTTGGAGAGGAGGGATTCACCCCTCCACTTT.

The CDR3: CASRPGQAPYEQYF. The CDR3 DNA reads TGTGCCAGCAGACCGGGACAGGCCCCCTACGAGCAGTACTTC. The gene calls are TRBV27 and TRBJ2-7, with TRBD1 matching 8 bases. This CDR3 comprises 14 residues. V trimming: 6 bases; J trimming: 2 bases; junction bases outside the gene matches: 6. CDR1 is MNHEY and CDR2 is SMNVEV in the germline V gene (reference sequence).

The V call is TRBV27, the J call TRBJ2-1; 12 nucleotides match TRBD2. V lost 3 bases to trimming and J lost 4 bases; unmatched junction nucleotides: 4. This CDR3 is built from 16 residues. Germline lookup yields CDR1 MNHEY and CDR2 SMNVEV (reference sequence). CDR3 nucleotides: TGTGCCAGCAGTTTCCCTACTAGCGGGGGGTACAATGAGCAGTTCTTC. Protein: CASSFPTSGGYNEQFF.

V and J are TRBV28 and TRBJ1-5, with TRBD1 as a possible D gene (6 bases). V was pared by 7 bases and J by 6 bases, with 19 bases between. CDR3 size: 15 residues. CDR1 is MDHEN and CDR2 is SYDVKM in the germline V gene. The CDR3 DNA is TGTGCCAGCATTCCCCTTCGGGACACGGGTCAGCCCCAGCATTTT. Its protein product is CASIPLRDTGQPQHF.

This chain links TRBV7-2 with TRBJ2-7; D not resolved. The CDR3 contains 12 residues. V gave up 0 bases and J gave up 4 bases, with 4 bases separating them. Germline V gene sequence: CDR1 SGHTA, CDR2 FQGNSA. The CDR3 DNA reads as TGTGCCAGCAGCTTAGCCATTTACGAGCAGTACTTC. It encodes CASSLAIYEQYF.

V usage is TRBV28 and J usage is TRBJ2-7; 7 positions match TRBD1. Unmatched junction bases numbered 4, after V lost 8 bases and J lost 0 bases. The germline CDR1 and CDR2 sequences are MDHEN and SYDVKM. CDR3 size: 13 residues. CDR3 sequence reads: CASQDRPSYEQYF. The CDR3 nucleotides read TGTGCCAGCCAGGACAGGCCCTCCTACGAGCAGTACTTC.

This sequence joins TRBV11-3 and TRBJ2-2; 8 nucleotides line up with TRBD1. The CDR3 sequence is 15 residues long. V was clipped by 5 bases and J by 1 base; unmatched bases: 3. Germline CDR1 and CDR2: SGHNT and YENEEA. This CDR3 is CASSPGTGNTGELFF. DNA of the CDR3: TGTGCCAGCAGCCCAGGGACAGGGAACACCGGGGAGCTGTTTTTT.

The chain recombines TRBV4-3 with TRBJ1-4; D might be TRBD1 (5 bases). This CDR3 is built from 16 residues. V was clipped by 0 bases and J by 1 base, with 9 bases between them. The germline CDR1 and CDR2 sequences are LGHNA and YSLEER. CDR3: CASSQDREVTNEKLFF. In DNA form, the CDR3 reads TGCGCCAGCAGCCAAGACAGGGAGGTAACTAATGAAAAACTGTTTTTT.

The chain is built from TRBV10-2 and TRBJ2-5, with TRBD2 as a possible D gene (6 bases). The V end was cut by 6 bases, the J end by 5 bases, with 16 bases between. The CDR3 length is 14 residues. Per the germline V gene, CDR1 is WSHSY and CDR2 is SAAADI. CDR3 bases: TGCGCCAGCAGGGGGAGGAGGGATGGGGAGACCCAGTACTTC. Protein sequence: CASRGRRDGETQYF.

The chain links TRBV5-1 to TRBJ2-2; 7 bases agree with TRBD1. With V trimmed by 3 bases and J by 2 bases, 10 bases remained unmatched. Germline CDR1 and CDR2: SGHRS and YFSETQ. The CDR3 extends over 17 amino acids. For the CDR3, the DNA is TGCGCCAGCAGCTCTCCCCCAGGGGGACCAAACACCGGGGAGCTGTTTTTT. This translates into CASSSPPGGPNTGELFF.

This clone was found once. This chain connects TRBV5-5 to TRBJ2-3; 9 bases align to TRBD1. The CDR3 loop spans 15 amino acids. With V trimmed by 4 bases and J by 2 bases, 5 bases remained unmatched. Germline loops: CDR1 SGHKS, CDR2 YYEKEE (reference sequence). In DNA form, the CDR3 reads TGTGCCAGCAGCAGGACAGGGGTCCCCACAGATACGCAGTATTTT. Protein: CASSRTGVPTDTQYF.

The gene calls are TRBV19 and TRBJ1-4; 8 nucleotides line up with TRBD1. There are 14 residues in the CDR3. The junction had 7 bases not matched to a gene; V was cut back by 3 bases and J by 10 bases. The germline V gene has CDR1 LNHDA and CDR2 SQIVND (reference sequence). CDR3 bases: TGTGCCAGTAGTATGGACAGGGATTATGGAAAACTGTTTTTT. As protein: CASSMDRDYGKLFF.

This clone was detected a few times. This chain links TRBV19 with TRBJ1-2; 7 nucleotides agree with TRBD1. J lost 0 bases, V lost 6 bases, and 13 bases had no gene match. The germline V gene has CDR1 LNHDA and CDR2 SQIVND (reference sequence). This CDR3 spans 17 amino acids. The CDR3 region is CASREQGTALTNYGYTF. The DNA for the CDR3 is TGTGCCAGTAGGGAACAAGGGACAGCCTTGACTAACTATGGCTACACCTTC.

The gene calls are TRBV19 and TRBJ2-2, with 9 bases fitting TRBD2. This CDR3 spans 17 amino acids. Germline V lookup: CDR1 LNHDA, CDR2 SQIVND (reference sequence). The V segment lost 3 bases and the J segment 2 bases; nucleotides outside the gene matches: 7. The CDR3 nucleotides read TGTGCCAGTAGTATTTATGCGGGGGGGGTAAACACCGGGGAGCTGTTTTTT. Protein product: CASSIYAGGVNTGELFF. The full variable domain, its missing parts supplied by reference TRBV19 and TRBJ2-2, is DGGITQSPKYLFRKEGQNVTLSCEQNLNHDAMYWYRQDPGQGLRLIYYSQIVNDFQKGDIAEGYSVSREKKESFPLTVTSAQKNPTAFYLCASSIYAGGVNTGELFFGEGSRLTVL.

The chain couples TRBV25-1 to TRBJ2-1, with D hard to call. This CDR3 is built from 10 residues. The germline V and J ends were trimmed by 5 bases and 10 bases, with 6 bases remaining between them. Germline V lookup: CDR1 MGHDK, CDR2 SYGVNS. The CDR3 region is CASSSREQFF. The CDR3 coding sequence is TGTGCCAGCAGTTCTAGGGAGCAGTTCTTC. The variable domain in full, completed from reference TRBV25-1 and TRBJ2-1, reads EADIYQTPRYLVIGTGKKITLECSQTMGHDKMYWYQQDPGMELHLIHYSYGVNSTEKGDLSSESTVSRIRTEHFPLTLESARPSHTSQYLCASSSREQFFGPGTRLTVL.

This chain joins TRBV28 and TRBJ2-7; TRBD2 might be the D (6 bases). CDR3 length: 13 amino acids. Trimming pared 5 bases from V and 5 bases from J, leaving 13 bases between. Germline V CDR1 and CDR2: MDHEN, SYDVKM. The CDR3 sequence is CASSQTSEHEQYF. The CDR3 DNA reads TGTGCCAGCAGTCAGACTAGTGAACACGAGCAGTACTTC.

This chain uses TRBV7-9 with TRBJ2-3; the match to TRBD2 covers 7 bases. The CDR3 runs 18 residues. The junction had 15 bases not matched to a gene; V was cut back by 5 bases and J by 1 base. In germline, CDR1 is SEHNR, CDR2 FQNEAQ (reference sequence). CDR3 nucleotide sequence: TGTGCCAGCAGCCTCTTGGTTGGCGGGAGTCGTGGCACAGATACGCAGTATTTT. It encodes CASSLLVGGSRGTDTQYF.